The rows below give T cell receptor beta chains drawn from one sample of a study of shared clonotypes between healthy human individuals. Assay: immunoSEQ multiplex PCR; the TCRdb copy retains only in-frame clones and omits some. In the table there are roughly 2.4 million clones, 90% to 97% of which are singletons. The sequenced sample was naive CD4+ T cells sorted from blood. The source is a man between 18 and 29 years old in good health. CDR3s include the opening cysteine and the closing phenylalanine or tryptophan. D genes are given only for firm matches. Clone sizes are given selectively: once, few, many, or a class where the clone is expanded.

abundance | d_gene | j_gene | v_gene | CDR3aa | CDR3nt
. | . | TRBJ2-3 | TRBV6-6 | CASSYSRDTQYF | TGTGCCAGCAGTTACTCTAGGGATACGCAGTATTTT
. | . | TRBJ2-7 | TRBV27 | CASSLTGAHGYEQYF | TGTGCCAGCAGTTTAACGGGGGCCCACGGCTACGAGCAGTACTTC
. | . | TRBJ2-5 | TRBV20-1 | CSAPSEETQYF | TGCAGTGCCCCTTCGGAAGAGACCCAGTACTTC
once | TRBD1 | TRBJ1-5 | TRBV6-5 | CASRQQGGGQPQHF | TGTGCCAGCAGGCAACAGGGGGGCGGTCAGCCCCAGCATTTT
. | . | TRBJ1-2 | TRBV5-4 | CASSLKGPTNYGYTF | TGTGCCAGCAGCTTGAAAGGACCCACTAACTATGGCTACACCTTC
. | TRBD1 | TRBJ2-5 | TRBV5-5 | CASSSAAGQAGETQYF | TGTGCCAGCAGCTCAGCGGCGGGACAGGCGGGAGAGACCCAGTACTTC
. | TRBD2 | TRBJ2-5 | TRBV28 | CASSSSGGLETQYF | TGTGCCAGCAGTTCTAGCGGGGGGTTGGAGACCCAGTACTTC
. | . | TRBJ2-1 | TRBV6-4 | CASSEMGGEQFF | TGTGCCAGCAGTGAAATGGGGGGTGAGCAGTTCTTC
. | . | TRBJ1-4 | TRBV7-2 | CASSLYPTNEKLFF | TGTGCCAGCAGCTTATACCCAACTAATGAAAAACTGTTTTTT
. | . | TRBJ1-4 | TRBV6-5 | CASSPGWATNEKLFF | TGTGCCAGCAGCCCAGGTTGGGCAACTAATGAAAAACTGTTTTTT
. | . | TRBJ1-5 | TRBV4-3 | CASSQVAQGNQPQHF | TGCGCCAGCAGCCAAGTCGCCCAGGGAAATCAGCCCCAGCATTTT
once | TRBD1 | TRBJ1-2 | TRBV5-4 | CASSSARDSQSGYTF | TGTGCCAGCAGCTCCGCACGGGACAGCCAATCGGGCTACACCTTC
. | . | TRBJ1-2 | TRBV27 | CASSLAGDGYTF | TGTGCCAGCAGTTTAGCAGGGGATGGCTACACCTTC
. | TRBD2 | TRBJ2-3 | TRBV10-3 | CAISESISGVADTQYF | TGTGCCATCAGTGAGTCGATCAGCGGGGTGGCAGATACGCAGTATTTT
. | . | TRBJ1-4 | TRBV5-1 | CASSLAVGPGNEKLFF | TGCGCCAGCAGCTTGGCCGTTGGGCCAGGTAATGAAAAACTGTTTTTT
. | . | TRBJ2-5 | TRBV5-6 | CASSLAGEGETQYF | TGTGCCAGCAGCTTGGCAGGGGAGGGAGAGACCCAGTACTTC
. | . | TRBJ2-1 | TRBV5-1 | CASSLAERPTYNEQFF | TGCGCCAGCAGCTTGGCCGAGCGGCCTACCTACAATGAGCAGTTCTTC
. | . | TRBJ1-1 | TRBV2 | CASSEEQGKNTEAFF | TGTGCCAGCAGTGAAGAACAGGGCAAGAACACTGAAGCTTTCTTT
. | TRBD2 | TRBJ2-7 | TRBV5-4 | CASSLLAGSPGEQYF | TGTGCCAGCAGCCTACTAGCGGGGTCTCCGGGGGAGCAGTACTTC
once | . | TRBJ1-1 | TRBV15 | CATSRDQRSQEAFF | TGTGCCACCAGCAGAGATCAAAGGTCGCAGGAAGCTTTCTTT
. | . | TRBJ1-1 | TRBV19 | CASFAGWNTEAFF | TGTGCCAGTTTCGCAGGGTGGAACACTGAAGCTTTCTTT
once | . | TRBJ2-7 | TRBV6-1 | CASSSQGGGPYEQYF | TGTGCCAGCAGTTCTCAGGGAGGGGGCCCCTACGAGCAGTACTTC
. | TRBD2 | TRBJ2-5 | TRBV9 | CASSARTGTSGRVGQETQYF | TGTGCCAGCAGCGCGCGAACCGGGACTAGCGGGAGAGTGGGACAAGAGACCCAGTACTTC
once | TRBD1 | TRBJ1-2 | TRBV6-5 | CASRWDRSSYGYTF | TGTGCCAGCAGATGGGACAGATCTAGTTATGGCTACACCTTC
. | . | TRBJ2-3 | TRBV5-4 | CASSLAGFGTDTQYF | TGTGCCAGCAGCTTGGCGGGCTTCGGGACAGATACGCAGTATTTT
. | . | TRBJ1-1 | TRBV1 | CTSSLHAGPTIMNTEAFF | TGCACCAGCAGCCTCCACGCCGGGCCCACGATAATGAACACTGAAGCTTTCTTT
. | TRBD1 | TRBJ2-2 | TRBV5-1 | CASSSWGAGTGVATGELFF | TGCGCCAGCAGCTCTTGGGGCGCTGGGACAGGGGTGGCCACCGGGGAGCTGTTTTTT
. | . | TRBJ1-5 | TRBV6-1 | CASSSQGRNQPQHF | TGTGCCAGCAGTTCCCAGGGGCGCAATCAGCCCCAGCATTTT